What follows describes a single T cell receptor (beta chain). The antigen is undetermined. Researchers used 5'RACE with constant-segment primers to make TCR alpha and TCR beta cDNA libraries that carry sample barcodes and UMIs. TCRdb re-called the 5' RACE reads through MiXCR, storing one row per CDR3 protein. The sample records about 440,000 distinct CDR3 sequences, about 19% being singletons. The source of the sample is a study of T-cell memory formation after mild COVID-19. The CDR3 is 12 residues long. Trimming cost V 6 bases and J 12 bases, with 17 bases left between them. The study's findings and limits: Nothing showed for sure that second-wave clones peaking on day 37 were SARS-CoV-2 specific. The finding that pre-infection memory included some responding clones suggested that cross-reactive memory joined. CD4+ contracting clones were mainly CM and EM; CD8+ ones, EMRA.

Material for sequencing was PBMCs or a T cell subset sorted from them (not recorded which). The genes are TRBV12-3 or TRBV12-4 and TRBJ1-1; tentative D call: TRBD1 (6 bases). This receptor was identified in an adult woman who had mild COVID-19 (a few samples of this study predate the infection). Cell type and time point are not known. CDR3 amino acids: CASSKPGTLPFF. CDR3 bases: TGTGCCAGCAGCAAACCCGGGACACTTCCTTTCTTT.